Listed here are 9 T cell receptor beta chains from one sample, sequenced in a study of T cell clonality in common variable immunodeficiency (dated by TCRdb to between 2015 and 2016). The investigation overall reported the following: CVID TCRbeta sequences reportedly showed fewer deletions and N-nucleotide insertions and lacked highly modified clones with 13 or more V deletions.

The library was prepared using the immunoSEQ multiplex PCR assay. Imported from immuneACCESS, the table was reduced by TCRdb to in-frame sequences with V and J called. These copies leave out some clones; in studies compared against another copy, an unresolved V gene accounts for under half, and the cause of the remainder is not known. The table for this sample lists around 9,600 clones, none of them counted only once. The ten largest make up about 4.5% of the sample. No antigen has been identified for these receptors. Material: peripheral blood mononuclear cells. These receptors all come from a human donor with common variable immunodeficiency.

This clone was seen repeatedly, ten times or more. The read terminates 3 residues ahead of where the CDR3 ends, so the germline J gene completes it. The V call is TRBV19, the J call TRBJ1-2; D call uncertain. V was trimmed by 3 bases and J by 5 bases, leaving 16 bases between them. This CDR3 comprises 15 residues. From germline, CDR1 is LNHDA and CDR2 SQIVND (reference sequence). Incomplete CDR3 DNA: TGTGCCAGTAGTATCACGGGCGGGAGTACTTATGGC. Its translation is CASSITGGSTYG. The whole CDR3 is CASSITGGSTYGYTF.

In this sample, this clone is medium-sized. The read halts 3 residues ahead of the CDR3 end, with the missing end drawn from the germline J gene. V usage is TRBV5-1 and J usage is TRBJ1-1; no reliable D call. Trimming cost V 0 bases and J 4 bases, with 10 bases left between them. CDR3 length: 14 amino acids. Looked up from germline, CDR1 is SGHRS and CDR2 is YFSETQ. The CDR3 region is CASSLGLVITEAFF. CDR3 DNA, as far as it was read: TGCGCCAGCAGCTTGGGACTCGTGATCACTGAA. The full variable domain, in which reference TRBV5-1 and TRBJ1-1 provide the parts outside the CDR3, is KAGVTQTPRYLIKTRGQQVTLSCSPISGHRSVSWYQQTPGQGLQFLFEYFSETQRNKGNFPGRFSGRQFSNSRSEMNVSTLELGDSALYLCASSLGLVITEAFFGQGTRLTVV.

This clone was counted many times. The CDR3 end falls 3 residues outside the read, so it is completed with the germline J gene. The J gene is TRBJ2-7, the V gene TRBV9, with TRBD2 identical over 9 bases. The CDR3 is made up of 16 amino acids. The V and J ends lost 3 bases and 3 bases, in that order; junction bases with no gene match: 10. Germline V lookup: CDR1 SGDLS, CDR2 YYNGEE. CDR3 sequence reads: CASSAGTSPVSYEQYF. The covered CDR3 bases are TGTGCCAGCAGCGCCGGGACTAGCCCTGTTAGCTACGAG. Full variable domain (outside the CDR3, taken from reference TRBV9 and TRBJ2-7): DSGVTQTPKHLITATGQRVTLRCSPRSGDLSVYWYQQSLDQGLQFLIQYYNGEERAKGNILERFSAQQFPDLHSELNLSSLELGDSALYFCASSAGTSPVSYEQYFGPGTRLTVT.

This clone showed up many times. The sequence runs out 3 residues before the end of the CDR3; the remainder is reconstructed from the germline J gene. This chain uses TRBV10-3 with TRBJ2-3, with 15 bases identical to TRBD2. CDR1 ENHRY and CDR2 SYGVKD come from the germline V gene. V gave up 2 bases and J gave up 0 bases; unmatched junction bases: 6. This CDR3 comprises 19 residues. The covered CDR3 bases are TGTGCCATCAGTGAGCCGGGACTAGCGGGGGGAGCTAGCACAGATACG. This codes for CAISEPGLAGGASTDT. The CDR3 as a whole reads CAISEPGLAGGASTDTQYF.

Many counts were recorded for this clone. The read is 3 residues too short to cover the CDR3 end, so that end is filled in from the germline J gene. The chain links TRBV7-2 to TRBJ2-6, with D unresolved. Trimming left V 6 bases short and J 1 base short, with 10 bases between. The CDR3 is made up of 15 amino acids. Germline V CDR1 and CDR2: SGHTA, FQGNSA. The part of the CDR3 DNA that was read is TGTGCCAGCAGTTTGAGGTTATCTGGGGCCAACGTC. This translates into CASSLRLSGANV. The whole CDR3 region reads CASSLRLSGANVLTF.

Details on this clone: Read sequence stops 3 residues before the CDR3 end, and the germline J gene provides the missing end. The gene calls are TRBV10-2 and TRBJ1-6, with no clear D. The CDR3 is 13 amino acids. V lost 9 bases, J lost 3 bases, and 9 bases lay in between. Germline V CDR1 and CDR2: WSHSY, SAAADI. CDR3 in amino acids: CASGRDYNSPLHF. The sequenced CDR3 bases are TGCGCCAGTGGCAGAGACTATAATTCACCC.

Ten or more counts support this clone. The CDR3 is cut off 3 residues early in the read; its end comes from the germline J gene. V usage is TRBV2 and J usage is TRBJ1-6; D not resolved. This CDR3 is 16 amino acids long. The germline CDR1 and CDR2 sequences are SNHLY and FYNNEI. The V gene lost 6 bases and the J gene lost 0 bases, with 12 bases spanning the gap. Partial CDR3 DNA: TGTGCCAGCAGATACAGTCCGAGCTCCTATAATTCACCC. This gives the protein CASRYSPSSYNSP. The complete CDR3 protein is CASRYSPSSYNSPLHF. The full variable domain, with the rest looked up from reference TRBV2 and TRBJ1-6, is EPEVTQTPSHQVTQMGQEVILRCVPISNHLYFYWYRQILGQKVEFLVSFYNNEISEKSEIFDDQFSVERPDGSNFTLKIRSTKLEDSAMYFCASRYSPSSYNSPLHFGNGTRLTVT.

This clone has at least ten counts. Read sequence stops 3 residues before the CDR3 end, and the germline J gene provides the missing end. The chain couples TRBV5-6 to TRBJ1-5, with a weak D call TRBD1 (6 bases). V was shortened by 5 bases and J by 4 bases, with 10 bases between the two germline ends. Germline CDR1 and CDR2: SGHDT and YYEEEE. This CDR3 spans 13 amino acids. This chain's CDR3 is CASSFQGNQPQHF. The CDR3 bases that were read are TGTGCCAGCAGTTTCCAGGGGAATCAGCCC. Variable domain in full (rest from reference TRBV5-6 and TRBJ1-5): DAGVTQSPTHLIKTRGQQVTLRCSPKSGHDTVSWYQQALGQGPQFIFQYYEEEERQRGNFPDRFSGHQFPNYSSELNVNALLLGDSALYLCASSFQGNQPQHFGDGTRLSIL.

This clone occurred many times. The germline gene is not matched at one end of the junction; a read error may be the cause. Read data end 3 residues before the CDR3 end; the end is taken from the germline J gene. The J gene is TRBJ2-1, the V gene TRBV4-2, with D perhaps given as TRBD1 or TRBD2 (5 bases each). Germline V gene data show CDR1 as LGHNA and CDR2 as YNFKEQ. CDR3 size: 16 residues. The CDR3 loop is CASSQEREGLGDEQFF. The part of the CDR3 DNA that was read is TGCGCCAGCAGCCAAGAAAGAGAGGGGCTAGGGGATGAG.